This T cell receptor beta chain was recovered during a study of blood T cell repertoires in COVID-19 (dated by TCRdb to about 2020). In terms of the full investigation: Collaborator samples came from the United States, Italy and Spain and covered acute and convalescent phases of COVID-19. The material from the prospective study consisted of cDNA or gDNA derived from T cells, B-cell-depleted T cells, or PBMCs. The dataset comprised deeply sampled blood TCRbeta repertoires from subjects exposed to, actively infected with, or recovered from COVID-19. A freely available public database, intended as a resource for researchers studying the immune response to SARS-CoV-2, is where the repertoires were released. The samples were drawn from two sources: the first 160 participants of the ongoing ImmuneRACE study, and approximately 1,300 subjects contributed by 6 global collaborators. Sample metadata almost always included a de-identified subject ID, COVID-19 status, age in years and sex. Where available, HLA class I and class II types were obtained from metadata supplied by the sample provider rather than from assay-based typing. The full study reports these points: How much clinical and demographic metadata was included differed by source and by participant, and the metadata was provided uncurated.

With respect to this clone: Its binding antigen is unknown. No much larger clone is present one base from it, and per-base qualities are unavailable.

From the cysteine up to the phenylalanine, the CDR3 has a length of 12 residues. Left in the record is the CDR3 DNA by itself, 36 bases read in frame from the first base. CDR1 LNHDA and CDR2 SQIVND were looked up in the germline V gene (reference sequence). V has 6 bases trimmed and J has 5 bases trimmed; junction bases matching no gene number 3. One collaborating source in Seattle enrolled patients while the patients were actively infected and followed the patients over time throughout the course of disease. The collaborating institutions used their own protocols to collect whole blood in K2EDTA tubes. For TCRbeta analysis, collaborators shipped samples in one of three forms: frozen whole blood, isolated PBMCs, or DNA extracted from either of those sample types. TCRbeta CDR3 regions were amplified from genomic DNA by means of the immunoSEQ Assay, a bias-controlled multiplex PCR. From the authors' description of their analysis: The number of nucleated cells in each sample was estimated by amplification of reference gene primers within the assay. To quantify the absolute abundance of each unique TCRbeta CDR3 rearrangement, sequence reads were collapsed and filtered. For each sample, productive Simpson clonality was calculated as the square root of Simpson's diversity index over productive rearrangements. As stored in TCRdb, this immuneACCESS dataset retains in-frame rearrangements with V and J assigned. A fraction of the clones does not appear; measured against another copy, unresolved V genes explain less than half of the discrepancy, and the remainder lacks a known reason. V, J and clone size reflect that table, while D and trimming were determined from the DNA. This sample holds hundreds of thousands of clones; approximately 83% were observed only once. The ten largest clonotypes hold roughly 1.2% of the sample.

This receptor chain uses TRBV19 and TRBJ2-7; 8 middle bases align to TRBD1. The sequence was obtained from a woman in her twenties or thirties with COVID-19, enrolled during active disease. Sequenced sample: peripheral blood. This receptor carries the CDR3 CASSKDRDEQYF. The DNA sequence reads TGTGCCAGTAGCAAGGACAGGGACGAGCAGTACTTC.